This TCR beta chain was sequenced in a study of blood T cell repertoires in COVID-19. The overall study: COVID-19 samples from acute and convalescent phases originated in the United States, Italy and Spain. T cells, B-cell-depleted T cells, or PBMCs supplied cDNA or gDNA.

The recovered donors of Cohort 3 showed two negative PCRs, clearance, or symptom resolution. Using immunoSEQ multiplex PCR, the repertoire was profiled, and TCRdb retains in-frame clones only, with some absent. Among some 510,000 clones, 88% were seen once, and the ten largest hold approximately 1.8%. Looked up from germline, CDR1 is MGHRA and CDR2 is YSYEKL. This CDR3 has 14 amino acids. The germline V and J ends were trimmed by 3 bases and 3 bases, with 9 bases remaining between them. Sequencing was done on a sample of PBMCs or T cells enriched from blood (not recorded which). V gene TRBV4-1 combines with J gene TRBJ1-5, with D hard to call. This TCR was recovered from a middle-aged woman who had recovered from COVID-19. In nucleotides, the CDR3 is TGCGCCAGCAGCCACCAACAGAACAATCAGCCCCAGCATTTT. It yields the protein CASSHQQNNQPQHF.